This T cell receptor (beta chain) is from a study of regulatory T cells in long-lasting Graves disease. As concerns this clonotype: What it binds is not known.

Looked up from germline, CDR1 is MRHNA and CDR2 is SNTAGT. The CDR3 sequence is 13 residues long. V was pared by 4 bases and J by 0 bases, with 6 bases between. Construction of the TCR beta libraries employed iRepertoire HTBI primers in conjunction with Arm-PCR of CDR3 regions. One entry per CDR3 protein, called by TCRdb with MiXCR from the multiplex PCR reads. The repertoire holds roughly 450,000 distinct CDR3 sequences, with about a quarter as singletons. The study's findings and limits: Small sample size may have lowered accuracy. A greater number of public clonotypes (under 3,000) was shared by persistent patients than by new patients (around 970).

As to time point: persistent/refractory GD, antithyroid drugs over 5 years with positive TRAb. PBMC-extracted RNA yielded the TCR library. The sequence was collected from a female donor with Graves disease. Sequences were derived from peripheral blood mononuclear cells (PBMCs), sampled when the disease was refractory, from a patient treated with antithyroid drugs. The chain links TRBV6-4 to TRBJ1-1; D call uncertain. The CDR3 sequence is CASSAALNTEAFF. The CDR3 DNA sequence: TGTGCCAGCAGTGCGGCCTTGAACACTGAAGCTTTCTTT.